This T cell receptor (beta chain) was observed in a study of blood T cell repertoires in COVID-19. Study processing details: Reference gene primer amplification in the assay estimated nucleated cell counts. Clones were sequenced by immunoSEQ multiplex PCR, and TCRdb holds only the in-frame ones, with some missing. The V and J calls and clone size are taken from that table; D and trimming were inferred from the DNA. The data hold some 110,000 clones, with around 85% observed a single time. Germline V lookup: CDR1 LGHDT, CDR2 YNNKEL (reference sequence). V lost 0 bases to trimming and J lost 7 bases, with 6 bases between them. The CDR3 loop spans 12 amino acids.

The gene calls are TRBV3-1 (or the pseudogene TRBV3-2) and TRBJ1-1; D gene uncertain. The sequencing sample was made of peripheral blood. The receptor comes from a woman at least 80 years old with active or convalescent COVID-19. In DNA form, the CDR3 reads TGTGCCAGCAGCCAAGAGCGGGGTGAAGCTTTCTTT. This translates into CASSQERGEAFF.